The 10 T cell receptor beta chains below were found in one sample sequenced in a study of blood T cell repertoires in COVID-19. Assay used: immunoSEQ multiplex PCR; TCRdb lists only in-frame clones, some missing. Here the sample spans about 150,000 clones, around four fifths being singletons. The source material was PBMCs or T cells enriched from blood (not recorded which). These receptors all stem from a man in his fifties who had recovered from COVID-19.

The rearrangement joins TRBV5-4 to TRBJ2-2, with D perhaps matching TRBD2 (5 bases). Germline-derived CDR1 and CDR2 are SGHNT and YYREEE (reference sequence). CDR3 length equals 14 residues. The germline V and J ends were trimmed by 5 bases and 0 bases, with 8 bases remaining between them. CDR3 residues: CASRFGTNTGELFF. In DNA, the CDR3 is TGTGCCAGCAGGTTCGGGACGAACACCGGGGAGCTGTTTTTT.

This chain uses TRBV21-1 with TRBJ1-4; the D call of TRBD1 is as the table states it, not checked on the DNA. TRBV21-1 is classified as a pseudogene. The CDR3 is 18 amino acids. CDR3 in amino acids: CASSKGLIMRGTNEKLFF. CDR3 DNA: TGTGCCAGCAGCAAGGGGTTAATAATGAGGGGGACTAATGAAAAACTGTTTTTT.

The rearrangement uses TRBV7-8 and TRBJ1-1; perhaps TRBD1 as D (6 bases). Per germline, CDR1 SGHVS and CDR2 FQNEAQ. This CDR3 has 15 amino acids. V lost 2 bases and J 3 bases, leaving 13 bases between the germline ends. CDR3: CASSLKAGADTEAFF. The CDR3 region has the DNA TGTGCCAGCAGCTTAAAGGCGGGGGCTGACACTGAAGCTTTCTTT.

The V gene is TRBV30, the J gene TRBJ1-1; D is undetermined. This CDR3 region has 15 residues. V dropped 4 bases and J dropped 5 bases, with 20 bases sitting between them. Germline V lookup: CDR1 GTSNPN, CDR2 SVGIG (reference sequence). The CDR3 is CAWNEGGGRRTEAFF. The DNA of the CDR3 is TGTGCCTGGAATGAGGGAGGAGGGCGGCGGACTGAAGCTTTCTTT. The full variable domain, in which reference TRBV30 and TRBJ1-1 provide the parts outside the CDR3, is SQTIHQWPATLVQPVGSPLSLECTVEGTSNPNLYWYRQAAGRGLQLLFYSVGIGQISSEVPQNLSASRPQDRQFILSSKKLLLSDSGFYLCAWNEGGGRRTEAFFGQGTRLTVV.

This chain joins TRBV12-3 or TRBV12-4 and TRBJ1-1; D gene unclear. The V end lost 7 bases, the J end lost 8 bases, and 14 bases lay between the germline ends. The CDR3 extends over 12 amino acids. CDR3 sequence (DNA): TGTGCCAGCAAACTCCTTCGGGGAGAAGCTTTCTTT. This codes for CASKLLRGEAFF.

The rearrangement uses TRBV7-9 and TRBJ1-4, with D maybe TRBD1 (6 bases). Germline-derived CDR1 and CDR2 are SEHNR and FQNEAQ (reference sequence). V lost 0 bases and J 3 bases, leaving 11 bases between the germline ends. There are 16 residues in the CDR3. CDR3 nucleotides: TGTGCCAGCAGCTTAGCTACAGGGTCCTCTAATGAAAAACTGTTTTTT. Encoded protein: CASSLATGSSNEKLFF.

The chain joins TRBV5-1 to TRBJ1-2; 8 bases map to TRBD1. The CDR3 extends over 12 amino acids. Trimming cost V 2 bases and J 7 bases; bases outside gene matches: 1. CDR1 is SGHRS, CDR2 YFSETQ, per germline. CDR3 loop: CASSFRGLGYTF. For the CDR3, the DNA is TGCGCCAGCAGCTTCAGGGGGCTTGGCTACACCTTC.

V usage is TRBV9 and J usage is TRBJ1-5; 9 bases match TRBD1. Trimming removed 3 bases from V and 8 bases from J; junction bases left unmatched: 3. Per the germline V gene, CDR1 is SGDLS and CDR2 is YYNGEE. This CDR3 region has 13 residues. For the CDR3, the DNA is TGTGCCAGCAGCGCCGGGGACAGGGAGCCCCAGCATTTT. Its translation is CASSAGDREPQHF. The full variable domain, rest sourced from reference TRBV9 and TRBJ1-5, is DSGVTQTPKHLITATGQRVTLRCSPRSGDLSVYWYQQSLDQGLQFLIQYYNGEERAKGNILERFSAQQFPDLHSELNLSSLELGDSALYFCASSAGDREPQHFGDGTRLSIL.

The rearrangement joins TRBV11-3 to TRBJ2-3; 9 nucleotides align to TRBD2. J was trimmed by 3 bases and V by 1 base; bases with no gene match: 5. This CDR3 region has 16 residues. Germline V gene data show CDR1 as SGHNT and CDR2 as YENEEA. CDR3 in DNA: TGTGCCAGCAGCTTAGGCGGGGGGGCTTTGACAGATACGCAGTATTTT. It yields the protein CASSLGGGALTDTQYF. The variable domain in full, with the rest retrieved from reference TRBV11-3 and TRBJ2-3, is EAGVVQSPRYKIIEKKQPVAFWCNPISGHNTLYWYLQNLGQGPELLIRYENEEAVDDSQLPKDRFSAERLKGVDSTLKIQPAELGDSAVYLCASSLGGGALTDTQYFGPGTRLTVL.

The CDR3 nucleotides are TGTGCCAGCAGCCTCTCCTACGAGCAGTACTTC. Its protein product is CASSLSYEQYF. This rearrangement joins TRBV2 to TRBJ2-7, with D uncertain. Germline V gene sequence: CDR1 SNHLY, CDR2 FYNNEI. V lost 6 bases, J lost 0 bases, and 3 bases lay in between. This CDR3 has 11 residues.